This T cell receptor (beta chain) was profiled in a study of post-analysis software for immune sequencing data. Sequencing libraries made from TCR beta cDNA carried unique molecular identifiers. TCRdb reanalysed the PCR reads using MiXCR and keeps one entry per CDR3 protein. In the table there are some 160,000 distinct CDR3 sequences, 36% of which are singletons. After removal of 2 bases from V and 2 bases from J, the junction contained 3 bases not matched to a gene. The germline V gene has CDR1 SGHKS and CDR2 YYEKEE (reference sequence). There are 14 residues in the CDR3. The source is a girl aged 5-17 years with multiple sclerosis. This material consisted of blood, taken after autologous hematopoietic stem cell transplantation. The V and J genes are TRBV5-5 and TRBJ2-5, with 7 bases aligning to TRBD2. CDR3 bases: TGTGCCAGCAGCTTACTAGCGTTACAAGAGACCCAGTACTTC. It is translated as CASSLLALQETQYF.